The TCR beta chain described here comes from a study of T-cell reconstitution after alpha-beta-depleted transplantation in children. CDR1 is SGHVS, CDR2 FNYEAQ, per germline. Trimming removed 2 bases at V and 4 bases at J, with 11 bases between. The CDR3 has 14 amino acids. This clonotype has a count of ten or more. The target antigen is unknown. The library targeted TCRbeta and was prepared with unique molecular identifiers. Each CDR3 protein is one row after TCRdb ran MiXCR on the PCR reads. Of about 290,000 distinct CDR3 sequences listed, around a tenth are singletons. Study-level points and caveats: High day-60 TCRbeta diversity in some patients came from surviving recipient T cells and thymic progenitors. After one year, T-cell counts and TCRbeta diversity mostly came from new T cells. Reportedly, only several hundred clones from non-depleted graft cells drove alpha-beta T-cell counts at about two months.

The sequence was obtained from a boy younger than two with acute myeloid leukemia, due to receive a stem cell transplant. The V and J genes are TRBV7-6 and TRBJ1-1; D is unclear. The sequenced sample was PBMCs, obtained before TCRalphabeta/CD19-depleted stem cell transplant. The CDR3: CASSLIAAPTEAFF. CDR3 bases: TGTGCCAGCAGCTTAATCGCAGCGCCCACTGAAGCTTTCTTT.